The rows below give T cell receptor beta chains drawn from one sample of a study of T-cell reconstitution after alpha-beta-depleted transplantation in children. TCRdb reprocessed the PCR reads with MiXCR, giving one entry per CDR3 protein. The sample holds around 400,000 distinct CDR3 sequences, roughly 20% seen once. The sequences come from PBMCs from the stem cell graft donor, collected from the stem cell graft. Receptors were obtained from a human donor who donated a stem cell graft to a child with acute myeloid leukemia. CDR3s include the opening cysteine and the closing phenylalanine or tryptophan. A D gene is named only where the DNA matches it firmly. Clone size appears in some rows only: once, few, many, or a class for an expanded clone.

TRBD2,.,TRBV6-1,TRBJ2-7,TGTGCCAGCAGTCCCTTGATCGTAGCGGGCGTCCTCTACGAGCAGTACTTC,CASSPLIVAGVLYEQYF
TRBD2,many,TRBV2,TRBJ2-2,TGTGCCAGCAGATGGACTAGCGGGAGGGAGCTGTTTTTT,CASRWTSGRELFF
TRBD1,.,TRBV28,TRBJ1-4,TGTGCCAGCAGTCCGGGACAGGCGGGTGAAAAACTGTTTTTT,CASSPGQAGEKLFF
.,few,TRBV27,TRBJ2-7,TGTGCCAGCAGTTCGGGCCTAGGGGTAGCCTACGAGCAGTACTTC,CASSSGLGVAYEQYF
TRBD1,.,TRBV5-6,TRBJ2-7,TGTGCCAGCAGCTTAGGTACGACAGGGGGCAACTACGAGCAGTACTTC,CASSLGTTGGNYEQYF
.,few,TRBV7-9,TRBJ2-1,TGTGCCAGCAGCCCGTCGCATGAGCAGTTCTTC,CASSPSHEQFF
.,many,TRBV7-9,TRBJ2-5,TGTGCCAGCAGCTTTCAGCGGGTAGAGACCCAGTACTTC,CASSFQRVETQYF
TRBD2,.,TRBV4-1,TRBJ2-1,TGCGCCAGCAGCCCGATCGGACTAGCGCGAAGCGTCAGGGAGCAGTTCTTC,CASSPIGLARSVREQFF
TRBD2,many,TRBV12-3/TRBV12-4,TRBJ2-1,TGTGCCAGCAGTGGACTAGGACCCAATGAGCAGTTCTTC,CASSGLGPNEQFF
TRBD2,.,TRBV9,TRBJ2-7,TGTGCCAGCAGCGTAGATCTAGCGGGAAACGAGCAGTACTTC,CASSVDLAGNEQYF
.,few,TRBV27,TRBJ2-7,TGTGCCAGCAGTCTCCTAGGGCCGTACGAGCAGTACTTC,CASSLLGPYEQYF
.,.,TRBV10-3,TRBJ2-3,TGTGCCATCAGTGTTAACAGCTTCACAGATACGCAGTATTTT,CAISVNSFTDTQYF
.,.,TRBV3-1,TRBJ2-7,TGTGCCAGCAGCCAAGAAGCTCGGGCAATCCACGAGCAGTACTTC,CASSQEARAIHEQYF
.,.,TRBV6-2/TRBV6-3,TRBJ2-6,TGTGCCAGCAGTTACCCGGGACGGCTCTCTGGGGCCAACGTCCTGACTTTC,CASSYPGRLSGANVLTF
.,.,TRBV4-1,TRBJ2-2,TGCGCCAGCAGAAGGTCCCCCGGGGAGCTGTTTTTT,CASRRSPGELFF
.,few,TRBV5-1,TRBJ1-1,TGCGCCAGCAGCTTGGAGGAGAGGAACACTGAAGCTTTCTTT,CASSLEERNTEAFF
TRBD2,.,TRBV5-1,TRBJ2-7,TGCGCCAGCAGCGGGTTAGCGGGCCCTTACGAGCAGTACTTC,CASSGLAGPYEQYF
TRBD2,.,TRBV28,TRBJ2-7,TGTGCCAGCAGTCGGAGCGGGAGTGACTCCTACGAGCAGTACTTC,CASSRSGSDSYEQYF
.,once,TRBV20-1,TRBJ2-1,TGCTGTGCTAGAGATCGGTTATCCGGCGGGGGCGATGAGCAGTTCTTC,CCARDRLSGGGDEQFF
TRBD2,.,TRBV7-2,TRBJ2-1,TGTGCCAGCAGCTACACGCCTAGCGGGAGCGTAGGAAATGAGCAGTTCTTC,CASSYTPSGSVGNEQFF
TRBD1,few,TRBV5-1,TRBJ2-7,TGCGCCAGCAGCATCCGGGACAGACCCTACGAGCAGTACTTC,CASSIRDRPYEQYF
TRBD1,.,TRBV12-3/TRBV12-4,TRBJ1-3,TGTGCCAGCAGTGGCCGGGACAGAAACTCTGGAAACACCATATATTTT,CASSGRDRNSGNTIYF
.,few,TRBV28,TRBJ1-5,TGTGCCAGCAGCCAGGGTTTTCAGCCCCAGCATTTT,CASSQGFQPQHF
.,.,TRBV20-1,TRBJ1-5,TGCAGTGCTAGGACAGACCTAAGCAATCAGCCCCAGCATTTT,CSARTDLSNQPQHF
.,.,TRBV6-5,TRBJ2-2,TGTGCCAGCAGTCACAGGGTTTTCCCGAACACCGGGGAGCTGTTTTTT,CASSHRVFPNTGELFF
TRBD2,many,TRBV12-3/TRBV12-4,TRBJ2-3,TGTGCCAGCAGTTCGGGCCTAGCGGGACGGGATACGCAGTATTTT,CASSSGLAGRDTQYF
.,few,TRBV20-1,TRBJ2-7,TGCAGTGCTAGACGGGAAACCTACGAGCAGTACTTC,CSARRETYEQYF
.,.,TRBV20-1,TRBJ1-4,TGCAGTGCTTGGATGGAAAAACTGTTTTTT,CSAWMEKLFF
.,few,TRBV20-1,TRBJ2-3,TGCAGTGCTAGAGGGAGGATTAGCACAGATACGCAGTATTTT,CSARGRISTDTQYF
TRBD1,many,TRBV20-1,TRBJ2-1,TGCAGTGCGGAGAGGGCCAGGGGGAATGAGCAGTTCTTC,CSAERARGNEQFF
.,once,TRBV5-1,TRBJ2-1,TGCGCCAGCAGCGGTGACGGGAGCTACAATGAGCAGTTCTTC,CASSGDGSYNEQFF
TRBD2,.,TRBV20-1,TRBJ2-7,TGCAGTGCTAGAGATTCCTCCCGGGCTAGCGGGAGTAGGTCCTACGAGCAGTACTTC,CSARDSSRASGSRSYEQYF